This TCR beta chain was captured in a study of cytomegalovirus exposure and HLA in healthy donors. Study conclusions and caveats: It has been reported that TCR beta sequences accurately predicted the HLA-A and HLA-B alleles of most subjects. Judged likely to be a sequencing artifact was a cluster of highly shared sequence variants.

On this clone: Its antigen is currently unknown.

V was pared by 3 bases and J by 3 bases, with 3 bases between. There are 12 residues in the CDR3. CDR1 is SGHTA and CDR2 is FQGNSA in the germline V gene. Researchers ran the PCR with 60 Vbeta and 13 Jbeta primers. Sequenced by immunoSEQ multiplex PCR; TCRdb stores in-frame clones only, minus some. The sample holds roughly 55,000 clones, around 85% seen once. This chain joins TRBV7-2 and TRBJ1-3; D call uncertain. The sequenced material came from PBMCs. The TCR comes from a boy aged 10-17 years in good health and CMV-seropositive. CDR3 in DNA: TGTGCCAGCAGCTTTCTTGGAAACACCATATATTTT. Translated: CASSFLGNTIYF.